The T cell receptor beta chain described here comes from a study of CD8+ T cells in alopecia areata. Whole-study context: It was approximately 7-11-week-old female C3H/HeJ mice that received skin from approximately 6-13-month-old C3H/HeJ graft donors with spontaneous alopecia. Whole-study findings and limits: Patients shared TCRs less clearly than mice did, possibly owing to HLA.

Sorting used CD4, CD8alpha, NKG2D, NKG2ACE and other markers on pooled cutaneous lymph node cells. Concerning this clone: Its antigen is not known. Gene names refer to mouse genes. The read ends 4 residues early relative to the CDR3; the germline J gene fills the gap.

Extracted RNA was reverse transcribed, and the resulting cDNA served as sequencing template. The repertoire was sequenced with immunoSEQ multiplex PCR; TCRdb's copy has only in-frame clones and lacks some. This sample carries more than 250,000 clones, none of them present only once. Germline loops: CDR1 FNHDT, CDR2 SITEND (reference sequence). The CDR3 has 14 amino acids. The sample consisted of CD4+ T cells sorted from a lymph node. V is TRBV19 and J is TRBJ2-7; 11 bases match TRBD2. The source of this sequence is a C3H/HeJ mouse with alopecia areata. MHC haplotype: H2-k. Incomplete CDR3 DNA: TGTGCCAGCAGTATGAGACTGGGGGGGAAT. This translates into CASSMRLGGN. The entire CDR3 reads CASSMRLGGNEQYF.